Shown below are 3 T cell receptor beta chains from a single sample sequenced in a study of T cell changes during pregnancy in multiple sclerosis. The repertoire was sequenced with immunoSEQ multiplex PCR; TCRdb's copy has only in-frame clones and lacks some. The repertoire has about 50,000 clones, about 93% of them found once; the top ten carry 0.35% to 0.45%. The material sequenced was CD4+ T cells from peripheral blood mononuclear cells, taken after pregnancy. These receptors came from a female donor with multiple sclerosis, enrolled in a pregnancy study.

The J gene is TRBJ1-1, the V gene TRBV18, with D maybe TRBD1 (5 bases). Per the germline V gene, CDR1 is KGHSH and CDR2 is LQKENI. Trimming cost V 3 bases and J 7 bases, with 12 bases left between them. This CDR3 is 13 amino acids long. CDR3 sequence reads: CASSPLTDYEAFF. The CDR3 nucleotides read TGTGCCAGCTCACCGCTGACAGATTATGAAGCTTTCTTT.

The CDR3 loop is CASTGREGLAEAFF. The CDR3 nucleotides read TGTGCCAGCACTGGACGGGAGGGGCTGGCTGAAGCTTTCTTT. This chain uses TRBV6-4 with TRBJ1-1; tentative D call: TRBD1 (5 bases). The V end lost 7 bases, the J end lost 6 bases, and 18 bases lay between the germline ends. Germline-derived CDR1 and CDR2 are MRHNA and SNTAGT. The CDR3 contains 14 residues.

The CDR3 DNA follows: TGTGCCAGCAGCGTAGTGGAGAATGAGCAGTTCTTC. It codes for CASSVVENEQFF. The gene calls are TRBV9 and TRBJ2-1; unclear D gene. This CDR3 has 12 residues. The germline gives CDR1 SGDLS, CDR2 YYNGEE. Trimming took 0 bases from V and 7 from J, leaving 5 bases between them.